This TCR beta chain was captured by sequencing in a study of control samples from healthy donors and cancer patients. This CDR3 comprises 18 residues. Germline-derived CDR1 and CDR2 are SGDLS and YYNGEE. With 4 bases clipped from V and 0 bases from J, the junction kept 10 bases outside the gene matches. Using immunoSEQ multiplex PCR, the repertoire was profiled, and TCRdb retains in-frame clones only, with some absent. This sample has fewer than 300,000 clones; around 80% occur once, and the top ten carry about an eighth. The sequenced material came from PBMCs. This chain links TRBV9 with TRBJ2-6, with 7 positions matching TRBD1. The receptor was isolated from a woman aged 55 to 70 with lung cancer. CDR3 protein: CASSNQDRISSGANVLTF. CDR3 nucleotides: TGTGCCAGCAGCAACCAGGACAGGATAAGCTCTGGGGCCAACGTCCTGACTTTC. Full variable domain (outside the CDR3, taken from reference TRBV9 and TRBJ2-6): DSGVTQTPKHLITATGQRVTLRCSPRSGDLSVYWYQQSLDQGLQFLIQYYNGEERAKGNILERFSAQQFPDLHSELNLSSLELGDSALYFCASSNQDRISSGANVLTFGAGSRLTVL.